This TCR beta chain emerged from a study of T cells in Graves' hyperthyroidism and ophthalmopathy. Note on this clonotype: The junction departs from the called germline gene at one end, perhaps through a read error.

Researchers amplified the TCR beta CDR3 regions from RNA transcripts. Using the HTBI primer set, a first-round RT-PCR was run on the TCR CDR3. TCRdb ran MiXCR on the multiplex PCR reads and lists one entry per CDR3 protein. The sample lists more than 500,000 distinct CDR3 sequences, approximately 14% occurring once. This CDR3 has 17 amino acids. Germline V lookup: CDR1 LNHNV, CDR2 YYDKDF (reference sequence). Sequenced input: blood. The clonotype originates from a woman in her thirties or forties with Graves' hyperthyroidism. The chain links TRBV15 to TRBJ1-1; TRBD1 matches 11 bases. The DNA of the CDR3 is TGTGTCACCAGCAGAGATCTATTCGGGACAGGGGGAACTGAAGCTTTCTTT. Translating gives CVTSRDLFGTGGTEAFF.